This T cell receptor beta chain was captured in a study of shared clonotypes between healthy human individuals. On this clone: The antigen remains undetermined.

The study's findings and limits: What limited the represented genetic and exposure-history diversity was the small number of donors.

J gave up 2 bases and V 1 base, and 2 bases lay outside the gene matches. CDR1 and CDR2 from the germline V gene are MGHRA and YSYEKL. This CDR3 region has 15 residues. Libraries were prepared by immunoSEQ multiplex PCR; TCRdb keeps only in-frame clonotypes and omits some of them. The table has approximately 500,000 clones, around 85% seen once. The chain is built from TRBV4-1 and TRBJ1-2; 9 bases map to TRBD1. Sequenced: PBMCs. The clonotype comes from a woman aged 40 to 50 in good health. Some clones in this sample may be carry-over from other donors' samples. The CDR3 here is CASSQAGQGNYGYTF. CDR3 coding DNA: TGCGCCAGCAGCCAAGCTGGACAGGGGAACTATGGCTACACCTTC.